Here is one TCR beta chain with its context. The target antigen is unknown. From germline, CDR1 is MDHEN and CDR2 SYDVKM. The CDR3 has 15 residues. The J segment lost 7 bases and the V segment lost 5 bases, leaving 9 bases of the junction unmatched. Use of 60 Vbeta and 13 Jbeta primers characterized the PCR. Measured with immunoSEQ multiplex PCR; TCRdb has only the in-frame clones, and not every one. In the table there are 95,000 to 150,000 clones, 17% of which are singletons. This entry belongs to a study of cytomegalovirus exposure and HLA in healthy donors. Overall study findings and caveats: A few CMV-associated chains were confirmed in vitro to be specific for CMV antigens.

This TCR derives from a female donor in good health and CMV-seropositive. The V and J genes are TRBV28 and TRBJ1-5, with 9 bases lining up with TRBD1. Sample: PBMCs. CDR3 sequence (DNA): TGTGCCAGCAGTCCTTCGGACAGGGGAAGCCAGCCCCAGCATTTT. Protein sequence: CASSPSDRGSQPQHF.